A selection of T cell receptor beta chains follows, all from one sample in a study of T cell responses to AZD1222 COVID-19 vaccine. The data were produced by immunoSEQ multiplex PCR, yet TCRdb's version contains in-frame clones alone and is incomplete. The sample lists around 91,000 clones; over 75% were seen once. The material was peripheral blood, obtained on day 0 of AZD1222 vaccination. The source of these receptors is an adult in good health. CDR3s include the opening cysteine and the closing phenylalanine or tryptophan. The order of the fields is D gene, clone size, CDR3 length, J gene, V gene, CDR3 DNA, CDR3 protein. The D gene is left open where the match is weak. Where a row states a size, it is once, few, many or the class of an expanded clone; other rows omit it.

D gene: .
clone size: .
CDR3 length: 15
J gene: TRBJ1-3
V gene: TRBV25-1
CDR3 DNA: TGTGCCAGCAGTGGATCCGGGACAACTGGAAACACCATATATTTT
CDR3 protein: CASSGSGTTGNTIYF

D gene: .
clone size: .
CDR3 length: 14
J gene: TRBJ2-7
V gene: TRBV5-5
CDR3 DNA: TGTGCCAGCAGCTTGGGCAGGCAAGGGGGCGAGCAGTACTTC
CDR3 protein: CASSLGRQGGEQYF

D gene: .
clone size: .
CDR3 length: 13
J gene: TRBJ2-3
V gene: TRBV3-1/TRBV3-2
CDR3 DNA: TGTGCCAGCAGCCAAGACTTGCGGGGTACGCAGTATTTT
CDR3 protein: CASSQDLRGTQYF

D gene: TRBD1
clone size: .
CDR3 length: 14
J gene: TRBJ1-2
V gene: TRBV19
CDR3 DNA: TGTGCCAGTTCCCAGACAGGGACCTTCTATGGCTACACCTTC
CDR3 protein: CASSQTGTFYGYTF

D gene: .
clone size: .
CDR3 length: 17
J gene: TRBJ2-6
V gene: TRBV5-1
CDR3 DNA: TGCGCCAGCAGCTTGGAACCCAGTCCCTCTGGGGCCAACGTCCTGACTTTC
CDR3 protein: CASSLEPSPSGANVLTF

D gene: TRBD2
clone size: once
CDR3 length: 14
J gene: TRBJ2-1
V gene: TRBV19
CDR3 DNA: TGTGCCAGTAGTTCGATAGCGGGAGGTAATGAGCAGTTCTTC
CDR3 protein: CASSSIAGGNEQFF

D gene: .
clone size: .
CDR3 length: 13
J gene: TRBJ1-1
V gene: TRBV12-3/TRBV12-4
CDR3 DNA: TGTGCCAGCAGGTTGACAGGTGGGACTGAAGCTTTCTTT
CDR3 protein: CASRLTGGTEAFF

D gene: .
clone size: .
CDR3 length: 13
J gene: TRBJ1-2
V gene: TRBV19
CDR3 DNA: TGTGCCAGTAGTGGAAACGGGTCGCCCGGCAGCACCTTC
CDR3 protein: CASSGNGSPGSTF

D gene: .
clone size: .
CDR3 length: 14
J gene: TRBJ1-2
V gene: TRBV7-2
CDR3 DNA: TGTGCCAGCAGCCCCCGATATCGTGCGGTTGGCTACACCTTC
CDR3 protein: CASSPRYRAVGYTF

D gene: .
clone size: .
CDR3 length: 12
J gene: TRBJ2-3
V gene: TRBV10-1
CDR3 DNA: TGCGCCAGCAGTAAAGAGGCAGATACGCAGTATTTT
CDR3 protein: CASSKEADTQYF

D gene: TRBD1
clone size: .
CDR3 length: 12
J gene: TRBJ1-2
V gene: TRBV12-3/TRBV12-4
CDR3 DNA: TGTGCCAGCAGTGGGGACAGTTATGGCTACACCTTC
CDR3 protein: CASSGDSYGYTF

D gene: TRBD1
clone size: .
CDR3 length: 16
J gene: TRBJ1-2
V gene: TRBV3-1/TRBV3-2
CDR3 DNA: TGTGCCAGCAGCCAATCCTCCGGGACAGGGGGCTTTGGCTACACCTTC
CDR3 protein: CASSQSSGTGGFGYTF

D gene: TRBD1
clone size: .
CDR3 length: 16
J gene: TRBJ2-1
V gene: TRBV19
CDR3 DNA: TGTGCCAGTAGTATGCCCGGACAGGGCCCCTACAATGAGCAGTTCTTC
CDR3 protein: CASSMPGQGPYNEQFF

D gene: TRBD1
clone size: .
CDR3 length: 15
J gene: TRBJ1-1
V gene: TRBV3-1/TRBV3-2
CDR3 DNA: TGTGCCAGCAGCCTTATGGGGACAGTTAACTCTCGGGCTTTCTTT
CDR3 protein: CASSLMGTVNSRAFF

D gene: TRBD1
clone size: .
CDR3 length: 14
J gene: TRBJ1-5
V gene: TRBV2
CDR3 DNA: TGTGCCAGCAGTTATGAGACAGGGTTCCAGCCCCAGCATTTT
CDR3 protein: CASSYETGFQPQHF

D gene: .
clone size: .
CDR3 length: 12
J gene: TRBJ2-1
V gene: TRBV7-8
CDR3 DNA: TGTGCCAGCATAACTACCTTCAATGAGCAGTTCTTC
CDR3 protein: CASITTFNEQFF

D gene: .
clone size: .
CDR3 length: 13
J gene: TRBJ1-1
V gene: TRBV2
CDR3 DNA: TGTGCCACCAATCCGACAGAAACCACTGAAGCTTTCTTT
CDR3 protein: CATNPTETTEAFF

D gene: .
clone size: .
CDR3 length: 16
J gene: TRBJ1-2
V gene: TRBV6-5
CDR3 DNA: TGTGCCAGCAGTTACGACCCCCTGGAGTTTACGGAGGGCTACACCTTC
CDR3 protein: CASSYDPLEFTEGYTF

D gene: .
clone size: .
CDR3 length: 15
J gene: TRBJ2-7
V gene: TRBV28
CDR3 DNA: TGTGCCAGCAGTTCCGCGGGTTTTATCTCCTACGAGCAGTACTTC
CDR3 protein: CASSSAGFISYEQYF

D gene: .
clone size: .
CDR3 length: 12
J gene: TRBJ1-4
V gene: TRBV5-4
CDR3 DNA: TGTGCAGCAGCTTACAGTTCCCAAAAACTGTTTTTT
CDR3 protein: CAAAYSSQKLFF

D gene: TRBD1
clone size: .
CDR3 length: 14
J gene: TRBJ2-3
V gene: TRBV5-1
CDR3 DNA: TGCGCCAGCGACCTGGGACAGGGCACAGATACGCAGTATTTT
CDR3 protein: CASDLGQGTDTQYF

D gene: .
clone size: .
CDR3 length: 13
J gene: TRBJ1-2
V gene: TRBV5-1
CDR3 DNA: TGCGCCAGCAGCGACCAGGGTTTATATGGCTACACCTTC
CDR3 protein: CASSDQGLYGYTF

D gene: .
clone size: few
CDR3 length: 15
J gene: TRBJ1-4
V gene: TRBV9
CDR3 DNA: TGTGCCAGCAGCCCATTCGGTCGAGATAATGAAAAACTGTTTTTT
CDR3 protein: CASSPFGRDNEKLFF

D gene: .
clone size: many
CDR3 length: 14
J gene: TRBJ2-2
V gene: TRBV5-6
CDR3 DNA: TGTGCCAGCAGTCCCGTGGGTTTCACCGGGGAGCTGTTTTTT
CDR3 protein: CASSPVGFTGELFF

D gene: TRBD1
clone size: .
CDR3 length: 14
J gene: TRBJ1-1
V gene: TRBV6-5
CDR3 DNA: TGTGCCAGCGGCTCGACAGGGTGGGCCACTGAAGCTTTCTTT
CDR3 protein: CASGSTGWATEAFF

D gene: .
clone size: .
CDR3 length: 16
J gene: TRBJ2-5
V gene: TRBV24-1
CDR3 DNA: TGTGCCACCAGTGGAGGCGCTACTTCGTACCAAGAGACCCAGTACTTC
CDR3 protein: CATSGGATSYQETQYF

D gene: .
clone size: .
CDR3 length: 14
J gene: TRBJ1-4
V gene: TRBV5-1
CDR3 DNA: TGCGCCAGCAGCTTGGGGCGGGCTAATGAAAAACTGTTTTTT
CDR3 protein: CASSLGRANEKLFF

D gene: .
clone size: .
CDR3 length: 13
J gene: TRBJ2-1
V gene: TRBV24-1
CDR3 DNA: TGTGCCACCAGTGATTTGGAGGGGAATGAGCAGTTCTTC
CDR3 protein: CATSDLEGNEQFF

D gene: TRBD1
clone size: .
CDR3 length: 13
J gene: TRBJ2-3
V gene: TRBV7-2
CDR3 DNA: TGTGCCAGCAGCATCGGACAGGCGGATACGCAGTATTTT
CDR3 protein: CASSIGQADTQYF

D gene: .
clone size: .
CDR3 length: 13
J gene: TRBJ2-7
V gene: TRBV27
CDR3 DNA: TGTGCCAGCCGGAGGGACTCGACGTACGAGCAGTACTTC
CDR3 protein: CASRRDSTYEQYF

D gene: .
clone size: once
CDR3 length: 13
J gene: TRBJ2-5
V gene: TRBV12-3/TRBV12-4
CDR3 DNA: TGTGCCAGCAGTCCCGGATCGCCGGAGACCCAGTACTTC
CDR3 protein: CASSPGSPETQYF

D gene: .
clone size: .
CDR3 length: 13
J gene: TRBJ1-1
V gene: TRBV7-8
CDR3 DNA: TGTGCCAGCAGCTTAGGCCCTAGCACTGAAGCTTTCTTT
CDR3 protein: CASSLGPSTEAFF

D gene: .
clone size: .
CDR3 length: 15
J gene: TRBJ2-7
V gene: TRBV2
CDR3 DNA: TGTGCCAGCAGTGAGGGTCCCGTGGGGCCCTACGAGCAGTACTTC
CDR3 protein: CASSEGPVGPYEQYF

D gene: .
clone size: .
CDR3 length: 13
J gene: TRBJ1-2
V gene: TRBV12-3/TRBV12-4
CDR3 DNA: TGTGCCAGCAGCCCAGGTGGGGGAAGTTTTTACACCTTC
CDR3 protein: CASSPGGGSFYTF

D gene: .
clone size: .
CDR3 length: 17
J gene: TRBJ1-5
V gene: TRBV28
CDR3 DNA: TGTGCCAGCAGTTTCCCCTTCGCAGGGGTTAGCAATCAGCCCCAGCATTTT
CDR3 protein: CASSFPFAGVSNQPQHF

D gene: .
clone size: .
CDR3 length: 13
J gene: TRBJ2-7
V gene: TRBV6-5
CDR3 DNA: TGTGCCAGCAGTTATGTACCTGGCCACGAGCAGTACTTC
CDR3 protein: CASSYVPGHEQYF

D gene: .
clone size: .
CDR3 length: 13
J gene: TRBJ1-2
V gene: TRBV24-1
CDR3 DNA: TGTGCCACCAGTGATCACAGCCGAGGTGGCTACACCTTC
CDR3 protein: CATSDHSRGGYTF

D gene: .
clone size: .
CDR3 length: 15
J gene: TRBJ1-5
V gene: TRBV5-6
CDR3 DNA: TGTGCCAGCAGCTTGGACAGCGCACGCAATCAGCCCCAGCATTTT
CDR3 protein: CASSLDSARNQPQHF

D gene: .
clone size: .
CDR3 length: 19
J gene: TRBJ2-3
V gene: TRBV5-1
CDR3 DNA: TGCGCCAGCAGCCCCGAGAAGCGGTGGGGTCGAGGAAGGGCAGATACGCAGTATTTT
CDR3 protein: CASSPEKRWGRGRADTQYF

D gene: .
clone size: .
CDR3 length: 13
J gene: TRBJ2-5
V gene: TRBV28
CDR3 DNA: TGTGCCAGCAGAGATAGCCCGCTGGAGACCCAGTACTTC
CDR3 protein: CASRDSPLETQYF

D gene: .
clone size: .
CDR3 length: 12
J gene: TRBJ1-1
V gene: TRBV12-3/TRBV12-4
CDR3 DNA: TGTGCCAGCAGTTCGGGGTACACTGAAGCTTTCTTT
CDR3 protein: CASSSGYTEAFF

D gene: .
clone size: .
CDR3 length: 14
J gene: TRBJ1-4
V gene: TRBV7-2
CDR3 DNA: TGTGCCAGCAGCTATAGAGGGTTTGGCGAAAAACTGTTTTTT
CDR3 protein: CASSYRGFGEKLFF

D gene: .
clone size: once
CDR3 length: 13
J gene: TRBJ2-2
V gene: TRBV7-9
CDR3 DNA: TGTGCCAGCAGCTTTGCCCCGTCCTCAGAGCTGTTTTTT
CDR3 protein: CASSFAPSSELFF

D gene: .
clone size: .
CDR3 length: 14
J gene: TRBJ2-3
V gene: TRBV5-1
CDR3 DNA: TGCGCCAGCAGCTTGGGGCCAGACACAGATACGCAGTATTTT
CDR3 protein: CASSLGPDTDTQYF

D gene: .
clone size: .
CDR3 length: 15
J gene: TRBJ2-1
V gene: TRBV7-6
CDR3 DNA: TGTGCCAGCAGCCTAAACGCTTGGACGCTGAATGAGCAGTTCTTC
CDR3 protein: CASSLNAWTLNEQFF

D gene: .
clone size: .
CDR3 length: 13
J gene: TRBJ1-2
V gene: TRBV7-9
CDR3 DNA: TGTGCCAGCACCATGGGGGGTTGGGATGGCTACACCTTC
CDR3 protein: CASTMGGWDGYTF

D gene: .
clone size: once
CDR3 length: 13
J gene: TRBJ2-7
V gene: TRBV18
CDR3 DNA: TGTGCCAGCTCACCACTAGGGGTAGACGAGCAGTACTTC
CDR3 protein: CASSPLGVDEQYF

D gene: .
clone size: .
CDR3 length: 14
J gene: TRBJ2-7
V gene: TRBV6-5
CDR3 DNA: TGTGCCAGCAGCCGGGACTCCGACGGCTACGAGCAGTACTTC
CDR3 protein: CASSRDSDGYEQYF